This T cell receptor (beta chain) stems from a study of blood T cell repertoires in COVID-19. The wider study: PBMCs, B-cell-depleted T cells, or T cells were the source of the cDNA or gDNA that made up the material.

In the original workflow: Nucleated cell number was recorded as an estimate derived from reference gene primer amplification. Repertoires were generated with immunoSEQ multiplex PCR, while TCRdb's copy carries only in-frame clones and drops some. V, J and clone size derive from that table, while D and trimming were established from the DNA sequence. The sample includes roughly 150,000 clones, more than 70% of them seen just once. This CDR3 is built from 13 residues. V lost 5 bases and J lost 2, with 9 bases in between. Germline values: CDR1 KGHSH, CDR2 LQKENI. The sequenced sample consisted of peripheral blood. The chain joins TRBV18 to TRBJ1-1, with D hard to call. The sequence was obtained from a woman of 80 years or more with active or convalescent COVID-19. CDR3 protein: CASSSGSNTEAFF. As DNA, the CDR3 is TGTGCCAGCTCAAGCGGCTCCAACACTGAAGCTTTCTTT.